This T cell receptor beta chain was sequenced in a study of regulatory T cells in long-lasting Graves disease. Arm-PCR of CDR3 regions and iRepertoire HTBI primers were used to build TCR beta libraries. From the multiplex PCR reads, TCRdb called clonotypes with MiXCR, one entry per CDR3 protein. The data show 310,000 or so distinct CDR3 sequences, with roughly a fifth seen just once and roughly 27% held by the top ten. Noted time point: persistent/refractory GD, antithyroid drugs over 5 years with positive TRAb. PBMC RNA was the source of the TCR library. This clonotype has only a few counts. The CDR3 sequence is 17 residues long. Trimming stripped 5 bases from V and 3 bases from J, with 23 bases between. The germline gives CDR1 LGHDT, CDR2 YNNKEL (reference sequence).

The input for sequencing was peripheral blood mononuclear cells (PBMCs), taken when the disease was refractory, from a patient treated with antithyroid drugs. The TCR comes from a female donor with Graves disease. The chain combines TRBV3-1 with TRBJ2-7; D is undetermined. The CDR3 is CASSAVLPNLRNYEQYF. CDR3 in DNA: TGTGCCAGCAGCGCGGTCTTACCAAACCTCCGTAACTACGAGCAGTACTTC.